A selection of T cell receptor beta chains follows, all from one sample in a study of T cell changes during pregnancy in multiple sclerosis. Assay: immunoSEQ multiplex PCR; the TCRdb copy retains only in-frame clones and omits some. The data show 20,000 to 25,000 clones, about 89% seen once. The sequencing here drew on CD4+ T cells from peripheral blood mononuclear cells, taken after pregnancy. These receptors were taken from a female donor in good health, enrolled as a control in a pregnancy study. Each CDR3 is given with its conserved first and last residue. A D gene is named only where the DNA matches it firmly. Rows give clone size only sometimes, using once, few, many, or a class for an expanded clone.

size: .; D: TRBD2; J: TRBJ2-1; V: TRBV29-1; CDR3: CSGSGGQFNNEQFF; DNA: TGCAGCGGATCGGGAGGCCAGTTCAACAATGAGCAGTTCTTC
size: .; D: TRBD2; J: TRBJ2-3; V: TRBV27; CDR3: CASSLMAGGGADTQYF; DNA: TGTGCCAGCAGTTTAATGGCGGGAGGGGGGGCAGATACGCAGTATTTT
size: .; D: .; J: TRBJ2-1; V: TRBV13; CDR3: CASSLELHNEQFF; DNA: TGTGCCAGCAGCTTAGAACTCCACAATGAGCAGTTCTTC
size: .; D: TRBD2; J: TRBJ2-2; V: TRBV5-4; CDR3: CASSPIAGGDTGELFF; DNA: TGTGCCAGCAGCCCTATAGCGGGGGGGGACACCGGGGAGCTGTTTTTT
size: .; D: TRBD1; J: TRBJ1-1; V: TRBV6-6; CDR3: CASQGASRRNTEAFF; DNA: TGTGCCTCACAGGGGGCGTCGAGAAGGAACACTGAAGCTTTCTTT
size: .; D: .; J: TRBJ1-6; V: TRBV4-1; CDR3: CASSQDWGRRGVIAYNSPLHF; DNA: TGCGCCAGCAGCCAAGATTGGGGGCGCAGGGGAGTTATCGCCTATAATTCACCCCTCCACTTT
size: .; D: TRBD2; J: TRBJ2-7; V: TRBV5-1; CDR3: CASSLEAGGYEQYF; DNA: TGCGCCAGCAGCTTAGAAGCGGGGGGGTACGAGCAGTACTTC
size: .; D: .; J: TRBJ1-1; V: TRBV6-5; CDR3: CASSYALVGAGTEAFF; DNA: TGTGCCAGCAGTTACGCCCTTGTAGGGGCAGGGACTGAAGCTTTCTTT
size: .; D: .; J: TRBJ1-1; V: TRBV28; CDR3: CASSFWATEAFF; DNA: TGTGCCAGCAGTTTCTGGGCTACTGAAGCTTTCTTT
size: .; D: .; J: TRBJ1-5; V: TRBV19; CDR3: CASSIGGYSNQPQHF; DNA: TGTGCCAGTAGTATCGGCGGCTATAGCAATCAGCCCCAGCATTTT
size: .; D: .; J: TRBJ2-1; V: TRBV5-6; CDR3: CASSLTFASGANEQFF; DNA: TGTGCCAGCAGCTTGACTTTTGCTAGTGGCGCCAATGAGCAGTTCTTC
size: .; D: TRBD2; J: TRBJ2-7; V: TRBV10-3; CDR3: CAISGGAGTYEQYF; DNA: TGTGCCATCAGTGGAGGAGCGGGAACCTACGAGCAGTACTTC
size: .; D: .; J: TRBJ2-5; V: TRBV5-1; CDR3: CASSSTPGNQETQYF; DNA: TGCGCCAGCAGCTCCACGCCGGGAAACCAAGAGACCCAGTACTTC
size: .; D: .; J: TRBJ2-7; V: TRBV27; CDR3: CASSFLRGVGNEQYF; DNA: TGTGCCAGCAGTTTTCTCAGGGGTGTTGGTAACGAGCAGTACTTC
size: .; D: .; J: TRBJ2-5; V: TRBV6-5; CDR3: CASRLHHKETQYF; DNA: TGTGCCAGCAGACTTCATCATAAAGAGACCCAGTACTTC
size: .; D: .; J: TRBJ2-5; V: TRBV15; CDR3: CATSRDRRGSETQYF; DNA: TGTGCCACCAGCAGAGACCGGCGGGGTTCGGAGACCCAGTACTTC
size: .; D: .; J: TRBJ1-4; V: TRBV13; CDR3: CASSSKTVNREKLFF; DNA: TGTGCCAGCAGCTCCAAGACTGTAAATCGAGAAAAACTGTTTTTT
size: .; D: .; J: TRBJ2-7; V: TRBV11-3; CDR3: CASSIQHQTYEQYF; DNA: TGTGCCAGCAGCATTCAACACCAGACCTACGAGCAGTACTTC
size: .; D: .; J: TRBJ1-6; V: TRBV6-1; CDR3: CASSEGLPDNSPLHF; DNA: TGTGCCAGCAGTGAAGGGTTACCGGATAATTCACCCCTCCACTTT
size: .; D: .; J: TRBJ1-2; V: TRBV6-5; CDR3: CASSYSSGTAAGGYTF; DNA: TGTGCCAGCAGTTACTCGAGCGGGACCGCGGCTGGGGGCTACACCTTC
size: .; D: .; J: TRBJ1-4; V: TRBV5-1; CDR3: CASSLVGQGLEKLFF; DNA: TGCGCCAGCAGCTTGGTTGGGCAGGGACTTGAAAAACTGTTTTTT
size: .; D: .; J: TRBJ1-4; V: TRBV6-5; CDR3: CASSRTTNDEKLFF; DNA: TGTGCCAGCAGCCGGACAACGAACGATGAAAAACTGTTTTTT
size: .; D: .; J: TRBJ1-1; V: TRBV6-5; CDR3: CASRTGGPNTEAFF; DNA: TGTGCCAGCAGGACGGGGGGGCCTAACACTGAAGCTTTCTTT
size: .; D: .; J: TRBJ2-7; V: TRBV28; CDR3: CASSFSWTGGTYEQYF; DNA: TGTGCCAGCAGTTTCTCCTGGACAGGAGGGACCTACGAGCAGTACTTC
size: .; D: TRBD1; J: TRBJ1-2; V: TRBV7-2; CDR3: CASSDPGTGIYGYTF; DNA: TGTGCCAGCAGCGATCCCGGGACAGGAATCTATGGCTACACCTTC
size: .; D: TRBD1; J: TRBJ2-2; V: TRBV15; CDR3: CATTKGTGTETGELFF; DNA: TGTGCCACCACCAAAGGGACAGGGACGGAGACCGGGGAGCTGTTTTTT
size: .; D: .; J: TRBJ2-2; V: TRBV19; CDR3: CASKEGANTGELFF; DNA: TGTGCCAGTAAAGAGGGGGCGAACACCGGGGAGCTGTTTTTT
size: .; D: .; J: TRBJ2-5; V: TRBV18; CDR3: CASSPQGGYQETQYF; DNA: TGTGCCAGCTCACCTCAAGGCGGTTACCAAGAGACCCAGTACTTC
size: .; D: .; J: TRBJ2-5; V: TRBV5-1; CDR3: CASSLGPRAGETQYF; DNA: TGCGCCAGCAGCTTGGGTCCCAGGGCGGGGGAGACCCAGTACTTC
size: once; D: .; J: TRBJ1-6; V: TRBV4-1; CDR3: CASSPRRPDSPLHF; DNA: TGCGCCAGCAGCCCAAGGAGACCGGATTCACCCCTCCACTTT
size: .; D: TRBD1; J: TRBJ2-5; V: TRBV10-2; CDR3: CASSPRGRGQETQYF; DNA: TGCGCCAGCAGCCCCAGGGGGAGAGGGCAAGAGACCCAGTACTTC
size: .; D: TRBD2; J: TRBJ2-7; V: TRBV10-3; CDR3: CAIRPNLAGYEQYF; DNA: TGTGCCATCAGGCCAAACCTAGCGGGATACGAGCAGTACTTC
size: .; D: .; J: TRBJ1-6; V: TRBV7-2; CDR3: CASSPNARTVYNSPLHF; DNA: TGTGCCAGCAGCCCCAACGCCAGGACAGTTTATAATTCACCCCTCCACTTT
size: .; D: TRBD2; J: TRBJ2-2; V: TRBV7-9; CDR3: CASSSGLAGVNTGELFF; DNA: TGTGCCAGCAGCTCTGGACTAGCGGGAGTTAACACCGGGGAGCTGTTTTTT
size: .; D: TRBD2; J: TRBJ2-1; V: TRBV2; CDR3: CASSGSGGYNEQFF; DNA: TGTGCCAGCAGTGGGAGCGGGGGATACAATGAGCAGTTCTTC
size: .; D: TRBD2; J: TRBJ2-5; V: TRBV7-2; CDR3: CASRPLAGAPLETQYF; DNA: TGTGCCAGCAGACCCTTAGCGGGAGCCCCGTTGGAGACCCAGTACTTC
size: once; D: TRBD1; J: TRBJ1-2; V: TRBV30; CDR3: CAWSKGQGSRSGGYTF; DNA: TGTGCCTGGAGTAAAGGACAGGGAAGTAGGTCCGGTGGCTACACCTTC
size: .; D: TRBD1; J: TRBJ2-2; V: TRBV14; CDR3: CASSQVGQGGELFF; DNA: TGTGCCAGCAGCCAAGTCGGACAGGGAGGGGAGCTGTTTTTT
size: .; D: TRBD2; J: TRBJ2-7; V: TRBV7-2; CDR3: CASSLPKAGAYEQYF; DNA: TGTGCCAGCAGCTTACCCAAAGCGGGAGCCTACGAGCAGTACTTC
size: .; D: .; J: TRBJ2-5; V: TRBV5-5; CDR3: CASSFPNQETQYF; DNA: TGTGCCAGCAGCTTCCCTAACCAAGAGACCCAGTACTTC
size: .; D: .; J: TRBJ2-7; V: TRBV30; CDR3: CAWRASLSGAQYF; DNA: TGTGCCTGGAGAGCATCCCTTAGCGGCGCGCAGTACTTC
size: .; D: .; J: TRBJ1-1; V: TRBV4-1; CDR3: CASSQGAQAPMNTEAFF; DNA: TGCGCCAGCAGCCAAGGCGCCCAAGCACCCATGAACACTGAAGCTTTCTTT
size: once; D: TRBD1; J: TRBJ2-7; V: TRBV11-2; CDR3: CASSPVNRGRKPYEQYF; DNA: TGTGCCAGCAGCCCGGTGAACAGGGGGCGAAAACCCTACGAGCAGTACTTC
size: .; D: .; J: TRBJ1-4; V: TRBV14; CDR3: CASSPQGQKLFF; DNA: TGTGCCAGCAGCCCCCAGGGGCAAAAACTGTTTTTT
size: .; D: TRBD1; J: TRBJ2-2; V: TRBV5-4; CDR3: CASARETGGVGELFF; DNA: TGTGCCAGCGCGCGAGAGACAGGGGGCGTCGGGGAGCTGTTTTTT
size: .; D: .; J: TRBJ2-2; V: TRBV18; CDR3: CASSPPSGRSTGELFF; DNA: TGTGCCAGCTCACCCCCATCTGGCCGAAGCACCGGGGAGCTGTTTTTT
size: .; D: TRBD2; J: TRBJ2-1; V: TRBV7-2; CDR3: CASSLDVLAGVYEQFF; DNA: TGTGCCAGCAGCTTAGATGTTCTAGCGGGAGTTTATGAGCAGTTCTTC
size: .; D: TRBD2; J: TRBJ2-3; V: TRBV5-1; CDR3: CASSFKQLAGGTDTQYF; DNA: TGCGCCAGCAGCTTTAAACAACTAGCGGGGGGCACAGATACGCAGTATTTT
size: .; D: TRBD2; J: TRBJ2-3; V: TRBV10-3; CDR3: CATAQLAGVPLF; DNA: TGTGCCACCGCCCAGCTAGCGGGGGTTCCGCTCTTT